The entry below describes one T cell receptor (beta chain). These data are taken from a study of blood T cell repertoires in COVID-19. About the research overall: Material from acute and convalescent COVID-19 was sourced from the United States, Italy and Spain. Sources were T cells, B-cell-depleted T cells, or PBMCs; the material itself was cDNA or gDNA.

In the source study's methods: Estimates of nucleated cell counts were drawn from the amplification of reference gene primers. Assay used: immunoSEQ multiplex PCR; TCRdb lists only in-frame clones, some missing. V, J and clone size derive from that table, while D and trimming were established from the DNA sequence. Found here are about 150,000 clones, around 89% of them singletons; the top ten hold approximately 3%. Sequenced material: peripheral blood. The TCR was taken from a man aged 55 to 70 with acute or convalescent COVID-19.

CDR3 DNA sequence: TGCGCCAGCAGCTTGGGCCCGGGACTAGCGGGCCGAGATACGCAGTATTTT. It yields the protein CASSLGPGLAGRDTQYF. The chain recombines TRBV5-1 with TRBJ2-3, with 12 positions matching TRBD2. The V segment lost 0 bases and the J segment 5 bases; nucleotides outside the gene matches: 7. The CDR3 contains 17 residues. Germline V CDR1 and CDR2: SGHRS, YFSETQ.